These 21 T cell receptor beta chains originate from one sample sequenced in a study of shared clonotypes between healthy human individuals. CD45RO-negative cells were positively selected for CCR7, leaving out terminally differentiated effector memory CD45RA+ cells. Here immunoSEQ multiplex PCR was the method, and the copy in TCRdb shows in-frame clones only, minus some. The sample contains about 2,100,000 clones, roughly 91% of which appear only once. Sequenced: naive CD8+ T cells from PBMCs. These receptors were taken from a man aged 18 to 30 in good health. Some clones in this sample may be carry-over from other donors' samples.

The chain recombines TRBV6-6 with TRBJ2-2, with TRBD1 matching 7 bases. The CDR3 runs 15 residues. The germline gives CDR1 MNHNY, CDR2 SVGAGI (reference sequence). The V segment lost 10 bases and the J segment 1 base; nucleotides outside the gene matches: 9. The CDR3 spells CATYSGTENTGELFF. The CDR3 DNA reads TGTGCCACCTACTCCGGGACAGAGAACACCGGGGAGCTGTTTTTT.

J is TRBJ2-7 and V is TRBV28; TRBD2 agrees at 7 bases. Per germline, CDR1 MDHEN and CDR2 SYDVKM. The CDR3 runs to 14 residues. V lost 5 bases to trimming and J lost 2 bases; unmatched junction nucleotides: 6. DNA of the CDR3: TGTGCCAGCAGTCCAGACGGGAGGACCTACGAGCAGTACTTC. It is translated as CASSPDGRTYEQYF.

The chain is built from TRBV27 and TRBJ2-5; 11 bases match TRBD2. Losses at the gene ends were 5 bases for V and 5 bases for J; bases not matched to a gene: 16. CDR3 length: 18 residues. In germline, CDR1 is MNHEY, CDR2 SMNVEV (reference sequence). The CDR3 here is CASSAPTSGSFRGETQYF. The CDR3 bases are TGTGCCAGCAGTGCCCCAACTAGCGGGAGCTTCAGAGGGGAGACCCAGTACTTC.

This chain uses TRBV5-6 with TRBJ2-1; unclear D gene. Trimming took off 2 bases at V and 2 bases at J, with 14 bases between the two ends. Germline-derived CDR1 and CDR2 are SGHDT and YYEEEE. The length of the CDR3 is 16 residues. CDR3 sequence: CASSFPTKPPYNEQFF. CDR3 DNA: TGTGCCAGCAGCTTCCCAACGAAGCCGCCCTACAATGAGCAGTTCTTC.

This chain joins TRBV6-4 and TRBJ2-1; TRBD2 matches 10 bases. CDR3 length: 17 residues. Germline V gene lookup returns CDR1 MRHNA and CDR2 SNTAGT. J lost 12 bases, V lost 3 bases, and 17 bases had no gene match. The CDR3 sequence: CASSDRNLIVAGGMQFF. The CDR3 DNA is TGTGCCAGCAGTGATAGGAACCTAATCGTAGCGGGGGGCATGCAGTTCTTC.

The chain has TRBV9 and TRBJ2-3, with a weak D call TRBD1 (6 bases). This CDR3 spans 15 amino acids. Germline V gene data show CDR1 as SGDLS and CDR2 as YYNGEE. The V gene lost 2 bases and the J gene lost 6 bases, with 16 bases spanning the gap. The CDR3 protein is CASSVPTGLIDTQYF. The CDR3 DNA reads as TGTGCCAGCAGCGTTCCGACAGGACTCATTGATACGCAGTATTTT.

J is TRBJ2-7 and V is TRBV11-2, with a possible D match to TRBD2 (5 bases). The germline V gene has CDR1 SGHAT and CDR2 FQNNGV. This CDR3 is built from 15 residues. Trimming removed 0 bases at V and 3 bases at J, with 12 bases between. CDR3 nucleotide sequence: TGTGCCAGCAGCTTAGAGGCGGCGGGCAGCTACGAGCAGTACTTC. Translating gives CASSLEAAGSYEQYF.

The CDR3 sequence is CASSLVGQGHGEQYF. The CDR3 DNA sequence: TGCGCCAGCAGCTTAGTGGGACAGGGGCATGGCGAGCAGTACTTC. The chain couples TRBV5-1 to TRBJ2-7, with 10 bases that match TRBD1. This CDR3 has 15 amino acids. Germline V gives CDR1 SGHRS, CDR2 YFSETQ. V lost 2 bases, J lost 6 bases, and 8 bases stayed unmatched.

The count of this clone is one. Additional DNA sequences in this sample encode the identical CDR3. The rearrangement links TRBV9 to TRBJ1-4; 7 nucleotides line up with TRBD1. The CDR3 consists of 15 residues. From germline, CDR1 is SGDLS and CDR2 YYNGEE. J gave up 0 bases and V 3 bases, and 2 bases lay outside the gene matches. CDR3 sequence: CASSAGQATNEKLFF. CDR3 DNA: TGTGCCAGCAGCGCCGGACAGGCAACTAATGAAAAACTGTTTTTT.

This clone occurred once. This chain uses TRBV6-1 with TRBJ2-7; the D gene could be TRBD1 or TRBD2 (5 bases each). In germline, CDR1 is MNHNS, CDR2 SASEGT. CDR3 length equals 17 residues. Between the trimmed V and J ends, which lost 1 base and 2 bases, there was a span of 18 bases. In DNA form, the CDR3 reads TGTGCCAGCAGTGAAGGTCGTCGGTGGGACGGTACCTACGAGCAGTACTTC. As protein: CASSEGRRWDGTYEQYF.

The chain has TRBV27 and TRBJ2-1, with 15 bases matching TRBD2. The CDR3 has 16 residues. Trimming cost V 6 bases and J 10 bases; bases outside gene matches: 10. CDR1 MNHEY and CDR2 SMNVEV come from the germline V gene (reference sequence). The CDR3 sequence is CASRPGLAGGPDEQFF. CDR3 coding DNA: TGTGCCAGCAGGCCCGGACTAGCGGGAGGGCCGGACGAGCAGTTCTTC.

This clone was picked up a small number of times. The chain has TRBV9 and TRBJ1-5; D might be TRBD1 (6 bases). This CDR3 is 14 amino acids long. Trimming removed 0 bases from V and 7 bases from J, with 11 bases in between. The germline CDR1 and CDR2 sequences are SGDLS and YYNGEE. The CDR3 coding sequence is TGTGCCAGCAGCGTAGAAGGGACAAGACAGCCCCAGCATTTT. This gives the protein CASSVEGTRQPQHF. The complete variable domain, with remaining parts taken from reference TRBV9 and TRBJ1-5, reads DSGVTQTPKHLITATGQRVTLRCSPRSGDLSVYWYQQSLDQGLQFLIQYYNGEERAKGNILERFSAQQFPDLHSELNLSSLELGDSALYFCASSVEGTRQPQHFGDGTRLSIL.

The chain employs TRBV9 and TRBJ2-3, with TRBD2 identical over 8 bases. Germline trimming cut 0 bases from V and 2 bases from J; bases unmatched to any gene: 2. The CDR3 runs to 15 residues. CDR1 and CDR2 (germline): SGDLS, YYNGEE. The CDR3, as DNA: TGTGCCAGCAGCGTAGGTAGCGGGGACACAGATACGCAGTATTTT. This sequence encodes CASSVGSGDTDTQYF.

The CDR3 reads CASTSPDIYGYTF. For the CDR3, the DNA is TGTGCCAGTACCAGTCCAGACATCTATGGCTACACCTTC. The chain is built from TRBV19 and TRBJ1-2; D is ambiguous. Germline-derived CDR1 and CDR2 are LNHDA and SQIVND (reference sequence). V was cut by 7 bases and J by 4 bases, with 13 bases left in between. The CDR3 has 13 amino acids.

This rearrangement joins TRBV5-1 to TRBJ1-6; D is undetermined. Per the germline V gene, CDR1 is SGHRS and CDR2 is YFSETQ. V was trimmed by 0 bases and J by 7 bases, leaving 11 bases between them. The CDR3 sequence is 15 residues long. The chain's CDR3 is CASSLERGRNSPLHF. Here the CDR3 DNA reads TGCGCCAGCAGCTTGGAACGGGGTAGAAATTCACCCCTCCACTTT.

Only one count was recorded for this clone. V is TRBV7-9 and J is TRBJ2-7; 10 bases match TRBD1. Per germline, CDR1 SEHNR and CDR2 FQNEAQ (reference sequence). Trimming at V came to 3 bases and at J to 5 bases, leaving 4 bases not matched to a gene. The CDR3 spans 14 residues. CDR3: CASSLGTGVNEQYF. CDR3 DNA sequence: TGTGCCAGCAGCTTGGGGACAGGGGTGAACGAGCAGTACTTC.

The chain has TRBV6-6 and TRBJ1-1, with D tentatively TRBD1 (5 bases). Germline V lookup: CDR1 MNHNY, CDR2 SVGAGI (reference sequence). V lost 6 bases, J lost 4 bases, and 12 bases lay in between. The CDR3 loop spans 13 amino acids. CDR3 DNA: TGTGCCAGCAGACCGACAGTGGCCACTGAAGCTTTCTTT. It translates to CASRPTVATEAFF.

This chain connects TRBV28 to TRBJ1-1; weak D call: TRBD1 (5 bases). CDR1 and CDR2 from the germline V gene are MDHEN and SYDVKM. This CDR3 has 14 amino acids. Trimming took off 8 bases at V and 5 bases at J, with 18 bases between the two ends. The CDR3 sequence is CASGQTNGGTEAFF. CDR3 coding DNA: TGTGCCAGCGGTCAGACAAACGGGGGGACTGAAGCTTTCTTT.

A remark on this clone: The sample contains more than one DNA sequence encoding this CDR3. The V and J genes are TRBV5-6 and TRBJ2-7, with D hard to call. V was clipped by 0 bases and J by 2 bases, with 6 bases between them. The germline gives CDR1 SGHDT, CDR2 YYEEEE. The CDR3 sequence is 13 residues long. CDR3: CASSLGNTYEQYF. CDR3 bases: TGTGCCAGCAGCTTGGGCAACACCTACGAGCAGTACTTC.

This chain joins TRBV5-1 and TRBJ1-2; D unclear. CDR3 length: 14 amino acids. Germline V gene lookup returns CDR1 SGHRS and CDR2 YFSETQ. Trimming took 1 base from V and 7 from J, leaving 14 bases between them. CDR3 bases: TGCGCCAGCAGCTTGACCCGGCTCTCCGGTGGCTACACCTTC. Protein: CASSLTRLSGGYTF. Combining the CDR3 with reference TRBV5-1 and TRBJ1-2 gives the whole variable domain KAGVTQTPRYLIKTRGQQVTLSCSPISGHRSVSWYQQTPGQGLQFLFEYFSETQRNKGNFPGRFSGRQFSNSRSEMNVSTLELGDSALYLCASSLTRLSGGYTFGSGTRLTVV.

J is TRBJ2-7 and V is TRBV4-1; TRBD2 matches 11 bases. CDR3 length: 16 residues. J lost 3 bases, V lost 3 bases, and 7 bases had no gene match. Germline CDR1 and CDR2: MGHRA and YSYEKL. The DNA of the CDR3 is TGCGCCAGCAGCCATGGCGGGACTAGCGGACACTACGAGCAGTACTTC. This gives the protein CASSHGGTSGHYEQYF.